This T cell receptor beta chain was profiled in a study of cytomegalovirus exposure and HLA in healthy donors. The study ran its PCR with 60 Vbeta and 13 Jbeta primers. Clones were sequenced by immunoSEQ multiplex PCR, and TCRdb holds only the in-frame ones, with some missing. The data show about 150,000 clones, approximately 85% seen once. Germline V CDR1 and CDR2: SEHNR, FQNEAQ (reference sequence). Deletions cut 1 base from V and 6 bases from J, with 7 bases between. The length of the CDR3 is 12 residues. As for this clone: Its antigen is undetermined.

Study-wide findings and caveats: A later analysis reportedly found fewer N-insertions in an Asian-associated ancestry cluster than the roughly 670-donor mean.

The rearrangement uses TRBV7-9 and TRBJ2-7, with D maybe TRBD1 (6 bases). This receptor was obtained from a girl under 18 in good health and CMV-seropositive. Sequenced sample: PBMCs. The CDR3 region is CASSLEGGEQYF. As DNA, the CDR3 is TGTGCCAGCAGCTTAGAAGGGGGCGAGCAGTACTTC.